This T cell receptor (beta chain) was profiled in a study of blood T cell repertoires in COVID-19. Overall study: Researchers got acute and convalescent COVID-19 samples from the United States, Italy and Spain.

Germline V gene lookup returns CDR1 SGHTA and CDR2 FQGNSA. The CDR3 covers 16 residues. V trimming: 3 bases; J trimming: 4 bases; junction bases outside the gene matches: 12. Authors' analysis steps: The assay estimated nucleated cells by amplifying reference gene primers. Measured with immunoSEQ multiplex PCR; TCRdb has only the in-frame clones, and not every one. Clone size and the V and J calls come from that table; the DNA yielded D and trimming. Of 75,000 to 95,000 clones detected, roughly 70% appear once; the ten largest clones hold around 4%. Followed longitudinally, the Seattle patients had been enrolled during active infection.

The rearrangement links TRBV7-2 to TRBJ2-7; 7 bases agree with TRBD1. The sequence was obtained from a man between 65 and 79 years old with COVID-19, enrolled during active disease. Sequenced input: peripheral blood. CDR3 sequence: CASSFSQGQVGYEQYF. The DNA of the CDR3 is TGTGCCAGCAGCTTCTCCCAAGGACAGGTCGGGTACGAGCAGTACTTC.